The clone carrying this T cell receptor beta chain came up once. Its antigen is as yet unknown. Trimming removed 5 bases at V and 4 bases at J, with 22 bases between. The length of the CDR3 is 17 residues. This sample was taken from a study of T-cell memory formation after mild COVID-19. General observations from the study: CM and EM subsets held most contracting CD4+ clones; EMRA held CD8+ ones. Whereas later expanders leaned CD4+, clones contracting day 15 to 85 showed a balanced CD4/CD8 makeup.

TCRdb used MiXCR to reprocess the 5' RACE reads, holding one entry per CDR3 protein. The profile shows a few hundred thousand distinct CDR3 sequences, less than 25% of them singletons. V gene TRBV12-3 or TRBV12-4 combines with J gene TRBJ2-3, with D possibly being TRBD2 (6 bases). Specimen: PBMCs or a T cell subset sorted from them (not recorded which). This clonotype was obtained from an adult woman who had mild COVID-19 (a few samples of this study predate the infection). Cell type and time point are not known. CDR3 loop: CASSPQWDSKAPDTQYF. Written as DNA, the CDR3 is TGTGCCAGCAGTCCCCAATGGGACTCGAAGGCCCCAGATACGCAGTATTTT.